This is a list of T cell receptor beta chains from one sample in a study of human T cells and chemical hapten exposure. From the RACE reads, TCRdb called clonotypes with MiXCR, one entry per CDR3 protein. The repertoire holds 69,000 or so distinct CDR3 sequences, 10% seen once, with roughly 6.8% in the top ten. Specimen: whole blood, collected in connection with sensitization to the hapten diphenylcyclopropenone (DPC). These receptors came from a woman between 50 and 59 years old with alopecia areata. Some clones in this sample may be carry-over from other donors' samples. Both conserved end residues are part of each CDR3. The D gene is left open where the match is weak. Clone sizes are given selectively: once, few, many, or a class where the clone is expanded.

CDR3 protein,CDR3 DNA,V gene,clone size,D gene,J gene
CASIGTYGYTF,TGTGCCAGCATCGGGACCTATGGCTACACCTTC,TRBV6-6,few,-,TRBJ1-2
CASSPGLAGPSSYNEQFF,TGCGCCAGCAGCCCGGGACTAGCGGGCCCGAGCTCCTACAATGAGCAGTTCTTC,TRBV5-1,many,TRBD2,TRBJ2-1
CASSEYVVTSNTGELFF,TGTGCCAGCAGTGAATACGTCGTGACCTCGAACACCGGGGAGCTGTTTTTT,TRBV25-1,-,-,TRBJ2-2
CASKRAVTYEQYF,TGTGCCAGCAAGAGAGCGGTCACCTACGAGCAGTACTTC,TRBV6-5,few,-,TRBJ2-7
CASSFPGTEETQYF,TGCGCCAGCAGCTTTCCCGGGACAGAAGAGACCCAGTACTTC,TRBV5-1,-,TRBD1,TRBJ2-5
CATSMRGRDGGNQPQHF,TGTGCCACCAGCATGCGTGGGAGGGATGGTGGCAATCAGCCCCAGCATTTT,TRBV15,-,-,TRBJ1-5
CASSQDLGRGRFYTEAFF,TGCGCCAGCAGCCAAGACCTAGGACGGGGCAGATTTTACACTGAAGCTTTCTTT,TRBV4-1,many,-,TRBJ1-1
CSARAGLAQETQYF,TGCAGTGCTAGAGCGGGACTAGCGCAGGAGACCCAGTACTTC,TRBV20-1,many,TRBD2,TRBJ2-5
CASSLDIGGVSSYEQYF,TGCGCCAGCAGCTTGGATATCGGGGGAGTTAGCTCCTACGAGCAGTACTTC,TRBV5-1,many,-,TRBJ2-7
CASSFGGGLDEQYF,TGCGCCAGCAGCTTCGGCGGGGGGCTCGACGAGCAGTACTTC,TRBV5-1,-,TRBD2,TRBJ2-7
CASSPLPGGGTDTQYF,TGTGCCAGCAGCCCACTTCCGGGAGGTGGCACAGATACGCAGTATTTT,TRBV3-1,many,TRBD2,TRBJ2-3
CASSYLRPGTDTGELFF,TGTGCCAGCAGTTACCTAAGACCGGGGACAGACACCGGGGAGCTGTTTTTT,TRBV6-6,few,TRBD1,TRBJ2-2
CASRRDITETQYF,TGTGCCAGCAGGCGGGACATTACGGAGACCCAGTACTTC,TRBV2,many,-,TRBJ2-5
CASSPTGGAFF,TGTGCCAGCAGCCCCACTGGGGGCGCTTTCTTT,TRBV11-2,many,-,TRBJ1-1
CASRTGNQPQHF,TGTGCCAGTCGGACAGGGAATCAGCCCCAGCATTTT,TRBV19,many,TRBD1,TRBJ1-5
CASSKGWRVAGEETQYF,TGTGCCAGCAGCAAAGGTTGGAGGGTAGCGGGAGAAGAGACCCAGTACTTC,TRBV21-1,many,-,TRBJ2-5
CASGQVWKVSNEQFF,TGTGCCAGCGGGCAGGTGTGGAAGGTTAGCAATGAGCAGTTCTTC,TRBV6-1,-,-,TRBJ2-1
CSASLGTPGGYGYTF,TGCAGTGCTAGCCTTGGGACACCTGGAGGCTATGGCTACACCTTC,TRBV20-1,few,-,TRBJ1-2
CASSPGQGAHGYTF,TGCGCCAGCAGCCCGGGACAGGGGGCGCATGGCTACACCTTC,TRBV5-1,-,TRBD1,TRBJ1-2
CASSEGGIGNTIYF,TGTGCCAGCAGTGAAGGCGGGATTGGAAACACCATATATTTT,TRBV25-1,-,-,TRBJ1-3
CSARDPGNQPQHF,TGCAGTGCTAGAGATCCAGGGAATCAGCCCCAGCATTTT,TRBV20-1,many,-,TRBJ1-5
CSGTSSRTSYNEQFF,TGCAGTGGCACCAGTAGCCGCACCTCCTACAATGAGCAGTTCTTC,TRBV20-1,many,-,TRBJ2-1
CASSLFGGSNGELFF,TGTGCCAGCAGTTTATTCGGGGGGTCCAACGGGGAGCTGTTTTTT,TRBV12-3/TRBV12-4,many,TRBD2,TRBJ2-2
CAWSRGGGGTDTQYF,TGTGCCTGGTCCCGCGGCGGGGGGGGCACAGATACGCAGTATTTT,TRBV30,many,TRBD2,TRBJ2-3
CSVANPGHGGYTF,TGCAGCGTGGCAAATCCAGGGCATGGCGGCTACACCTTC,TRBV29-1,-,-,TRBJ1-2
CASSQDLTGSRRNTEAFF,TGTGCCAGCAGCCAAGATCTGACAGGGAGTAGAAGGAACACTGAAGCTTTCTTT,TRBV3-1,-,TRBD1,TRBJ1-1
CASSLASAGPAGEQYF,TGCGCCAGCAGCTTGGCCTCGGCGGGGCCGGCGGGGGAGCAGTACTTC,TRBV5-1,-,-,TRBJ2-7
CSARDRGLYTF,TGCAGTGCTAGAGATCGCGGACTCTACACCTTC,TRBV20-1,many,-,TRBJ1-2
CASSERGLYGYTF,TGTGCCAGCAGTGAAAGGGGGCTTTATGGCTACACCTTC,TRBV6-1,many,TRBD1,TRBJ1-2
CSVDMGNTIYF,TGCAGCGTTGATATGGGAAACACCATATATTTT,TRBV29-1,many,-,TRBJ1-3
CASSIDPATTGAGYTF,TGTGCCAGTAGTATAGATCCGGCCACGACCGGAGCCGGCTACACCTTC,TRBV19,many,-,TRBJ1-2
CASSHPLAGRSYEQYF,TGTGCCAGCAGCCATCCACTAGCGGGGCGCTCCTACGAGCAGTACTTC,TRBV5-4,many,TRBD2,TRBJ2-7
CASSIYSNEKLFF,TGTGCCAGCAGTATCTACAGTAATGAAAAACTGTTTTTT,TRBV2,-,-,TRBJ1-4